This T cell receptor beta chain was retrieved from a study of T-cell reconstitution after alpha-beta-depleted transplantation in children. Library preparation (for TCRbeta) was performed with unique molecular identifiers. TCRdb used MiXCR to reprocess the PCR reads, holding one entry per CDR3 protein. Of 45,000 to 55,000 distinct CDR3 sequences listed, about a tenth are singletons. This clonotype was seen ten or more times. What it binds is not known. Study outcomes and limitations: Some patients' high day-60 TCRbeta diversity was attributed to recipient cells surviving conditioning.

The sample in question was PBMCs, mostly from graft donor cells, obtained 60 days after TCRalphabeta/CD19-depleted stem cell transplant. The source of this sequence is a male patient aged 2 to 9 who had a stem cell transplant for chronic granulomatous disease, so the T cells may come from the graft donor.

The CDR3 loop reads CASGYDREQFF. CDR3 in DNA: TGTGCTAGTGGTTATGACCGGGAGCAGTTCTTC. The rearrangement uses TRBV12-5 and TRBJ2-1; D is uncertain. The germline V gene has CDR1 LGHNT and CDR2 FRNRAP. Between the trimmed V and J ends, which lost 4 bases and 10 bases, there was a span of 8 bases. The CDR3 loop spans 11 amino acids.